This is a list of T cell receptor beta chains from one sample in a study of shared clonotypes between healthy human individuals. Clones were read by immunoSEQ multiplex PCR, and TCRdb kept only the in-frame ones, dropping some. Here the sample spans under 700,000 clones, around 95% being singletons. Sequencing input: naive CD8+ T cells sorted from blood. These receptors were collected from a woman between 25 and 40 years old in good health. The CDR3 runs from the conserved cysteine through the conserved F or W. A D gene is named only where the DNA matches it firmly. Expanded clones get a size class; other rows say once, few or many, or leave the size out.

CDR3aa: CASSPPGTVSGYTF
CDR3nt: TGTGCCAGCAGTCCCCCCGGGACGGTCAGCGGCTACACCTTC
abundance: NA
j_gene: TRBJ1-2
d_gene: NA
v_gene: TRBV6-5
len: 14

CDR3aa: CASSPNRQVPPHEQYF
CDR3nt: TGTGCCAGCAGCCCAAACCGACAGGTACCCCCCCACGAGCAGTACTTC
abundance: once
j_gene: TRBJ2-7
d_gene: NA
v_gene: TRBV13
len: 16

CDR3aa: CASSKVLQDTQYF
CDR3nt: TGTGCCAGCAGCAAAGTCCTTCAAGATACGCAGTATTTT
abundance: NA
j_gene: TRBJ2-3
d_gene: NA
v_gene: TRBV21-1
len: 13

CDR3aa: CAISESSEPLSYNEQFF
CDR3nt: TGTGCCATCAGTGAGTCGTCGGAGCCTTTGTCCTACAATGAGCAGTTCTTC
abundance: NA
j_gene: TRBJ2-1
d_gene: NA
v_gene: TRBV10-3
len: 17

CDR3aa: CASSPRLAGGEETQYF
CDR3nt: TGTGCCAGCAGTCCCCGGCTAGCGGGAGGGGAAGAGACCCAGTACTTC
abundance: NA
j_gene: TRBJ2-5
d_gene: TRBD2
v_gene: TRBV4-2
len: 16

CDR3aa: CASSLTGDTGELFF
CDR3nt: TGTGCCAGCAGCCTCACGGGGGACACCGGGGAGCTGTTTTTT
abundance: NA
j_gene: TRBJ2-2
d_gene: NA
v_gene: TRBV11-2
len: 14

CDR3aa: CASSQRTRVAETQYF
CDR3nt: TGCGCCAGCAGCCAGAGGACACGAGTAGCCGAGACCCAGTACTTC
abundance: NA
j_gene: TRBJ2-5
d_gene: NA
v_gene: TRBV4-1
len: 15

CDR3aa: CASSLDGTEQFF
CDR3nt: TGTGCCAGCAGCTTGGATGGGACTGAGCAGTTCTTC
abundance: once
j_gene: TRBJ2-1
d_gene: NA
v_gene: TRBV5-4
len: 12

CDR3aa: CASSIPTQGEQYF
CDR3nt: TGTGCCAGTAGTATCCCCACCCAGGGCGAGCAGTACTTC
abundance: NA
j_gene: TRBJ2-7
d_gene: NA
v_gene: TRBV19
len: 13

CDR3aa: CADGDRAYEQYF
CDR3nt: TGTGCCGACGGGGACAGGGCCTACGAGCAGTACTTC
abundance: once
j_gene: TRBJ2-7
d_gene: TRBD1
v_gene: TRBV2
len: 12